Listed below are T cell receptor beta chains from one sample, sequenced in a study of cytomegalovirus exposure and HLA in healthy donors. TCRdb's copy holds only in-frame clones and misses some; the assay was immunoSEQ multiplex PCR. The table includes under 200,000 clones, over 65% detected once. Sequencing was performed on PBMCs. These receptors were collected from a woman in her 40s in good health and CMV-seropositive. CDR3s include the opening cysteine and the closing phenylalanine or tryptophan. The order of the fields is CDR3 protein, CDR3 DNA, clone size, J gene, D gene, V gene. A D gene is named only where the DNA matches it firmly. Clone size, where shown, is once, few, many, or a class for clones that have expanded.

CASSAWGSPSTNYGYTF	TGTGCCAGCAGTGCTTGGGGCAGCCCTTCGACTAACTATGGCTACACCTTC	-	TRBJ1-2	-	TRBV2
CASSFIGRVPYEQYF	TGTGCCAGCAGCTTTATCGGGAGGGTACCCTACGAGCAGTACTTC	few	TRBJ2-7	TRBD2	TRBV11-2
CASSVGTGVNQPQHF	TGTGCCAGCAGCGTCGGGACAGGAGTAAATCAGCCCCAGCATTTT	-	TRBJ1-5	TRBD1	TRBV9
CASSQTGDPGNTIYF	TGTGCCAGCAGTCAGACAGGGGATCCCGGAAACACCATATATTTT	-	TRBJ1-3	TRBD1	TRBV5-6
CASSPKIDREGEQYF	TGTGCCAGCTCACCAAAAATAGACAGGGAAGGCGAGCAGTACTTC	-	TRBJ2-7	TRBD1	TRBV18
CSVSKEGATGELFF	TGCAGCGTCTCCAAGGAGGGAGCCACCGGGGAGCTGTTTTTT	-	TRBJ2-2	-	TRBV29-1
CASSERDRGLNTEAFF	TGTGCCAGCAGCGAAAGGGACAGGGGCTTGAACACTGAAGCTTTCTTT	-	TRBJ1-1	TRBD1	TRBV5-4
CASSPTGAMTYEQYF	TGTGCCAGCAGTCCGACAGGGGCGATGACCTACGAGCAGTACTTC	-	TRBJ2-7	TRBD1	TRBV27
CASNTGLTGNTIYF	TGTGCCAGCAACACAGGGTTGACTGGAAACACCATATATTTT	few	TRBJ1-3	-	TRBV9
CASVPGGAPTDTQYF	TGTGCCAGCGTTCCAGGGGGCGCCCCGACAGATACGCAGTATTTT	-	TRBJ2-3	TRBD1	TRBV7-9
CASSPRGGSTDTQYF	TGTGCCAGCAGCCCCCGAGGGGGAAGCACAGATACGCAGTATTTT	few	TRBJ2-3	-	TRBV11-2
CSVEESSDTQYF	TGCAGCGTTGAAGAAAGCTCCGATACGCAGTATTTT	-	TRBJ2-3	-	TRBV29-1
CASSPGRGHGYTF	TGTGCCAGCAGCCCTGGCAGGGGGCATGGCTACACCTTC	-	TRBJ1-2	TRBD1	TRBV5-8
CASTSGDRVPLEQYF	TGTGCCAGCACCTCGGGGGACAGGGTGCCTCTCGAGCAGTACTTC	few	TRBJ2-7	TRBD1	TRBV2
CASSSPVRSSYNEQFF	TGTGCCAGCAGTTCACCAGTCAGAAGCTCCTACAATGAGCAGTTCTTC	-	TRBJ2-1	-	TRBV28
CSVSFESYEQYF	TGCAGCGTTTCCTTTGAGTCCTACGAGCAGTACTTC	-	TRBJ2-7	-	TRBV29-1
CASSLRQGGYEQYF	TGTGCCAGTAGTTTAAGACAGGGAGGTTACGAGCAGTACTTC	-	TRBJ2-7	-	TRBV19
CASSTPGGRETQYF	TGTGCCAGTAGTACCCCAGGGGGCCGGGAGACCCAGTACTTC	-	TRBJ2-5	TRBD1	TRBV19
CATRWRDEYEQYF	TGTGCCACGCGATGGAGGGACGAATACGAGCAGTACTTC	-	TRBJ2-7	-	TRBV6-5
CASSLKSLAGGYTQYF	TGTGCCAGCAGTTTAAAGTCCCTAGCGGGAGGGTATACGCAGTATTTT	-	TRBJ2-3	TRBD2	TRBV28
CASSFGAAQNNSPLHF	TGTGCCAGCAGCTTTGGGGCGGCACAAAATAATTCACCCCTCCACTTT	-	TRBJ1-6	-	TRBV7-9
CASKRRGGFSYEQYF	TGTGCCAGTAAAAGGAGAGGGGGCTTCTCCTACGAGCAGTACTTC	once	TRBJ2-7	TRBD1	TRBV19
CASSLVQGQGYGYTF	TGTGCCAGCAGCTTGGTACAGGGCCAAGGGTATGGCTACACCTTC	-	TRBJ1-2	-	TRBV5-4
CSVCGLNTEAFF	TGCAGCGTTTGCGGCTTGAACACTGAAGCTTTCTTT	once	TRBJ1-1	-	TRBV29-1
CAISESTGGYEQYF	TGTGCCATCAGTGAGTCAACAGGGGGCTACGAGCAGTACTTC	-	TRBJ2-7	TRBD1	TRBV10-3
CASSSTGGRLGTEAFF	TGTGCCAGCAGTTCCACCGGGGGGCGCCTAGGCACTGAAGCTTTCTTT	-	TRBJ1-1	-	TRBV7-3
CASLTQGGLAGGLYEQYF	TGTGCCAGCTTGACCCAGGGAGGGCTAGCGGGAGGACTCTACGAGCAGTACTTC	few	TRBJ2-7	TRBD2	TRBV28
CTSTTTDRGYYGYTF	TGTACCAGCACTACGACTGACAGGGGCTACTATGGCTACACCTTC	-	TRBJ1-2	TRBD1	TRBV2
CASSFGTGLRGYTF	TGTGCCAGCAGCTTCGGGACAGGGTTGCGGGGCTACACCTTC	-	TRBJ1-2	TRBD1	TRBV7-2
CASSLEASGTYSYNEQFF	TGCGCCAGCAGCTTGGAGGCTAGCGGGACATACTCCTACAATGAGCAGTTCTTC	-	TRBJ2-1	TRBD2	TRBV5-1
CASSFQGNTEAFF	TGCGCCAGCAGCTTTCAGGGAAACACTGAAGCTTTCTTT	once	TRBJ1-1	-	TRBV5-1
CASSHTGQLNTIYF	TGTGCCAGCAGCCATACCGGACAGCTAAACACCATATATTTT	few	TRBJ1-3	-	TRBV7-9
CASTPRGTGAYNEQFF	TGTGCCAGCACCCCGCGCGGGACAGGGGCCTACAATGAGCAGTTCTTC	once	TRBJ2-1	TRBD1	TRBV2
CASTSRATGELFF	TGTGCCAGCACCTCCAGGGCCACCGGGGAGCTGTTTTTT	few	TRBJ2-2	-	TRBV9
CASSLEASGGGTYNEQFF	TGCGCCAGCAGCTTGGAGGCTAGCGGGGGGGGGACCTACAATGAGCAGTTCTTC	-	TRBJ2-1	TRBD2	TRBV5-1
CASSAGLAGGSYTDTQYF	TGTGCCAGCAGCGCCGGACTAGCGGGGGGGAGCTACACAGATACGCAGTATTTT	-	TRBJ2-3	TRBD2	TRBV7-2
CATSRGQGALNEQFF	TGTGCCACCAGCAGAGGTCAGGGGGCTTTAAATGAGCAGTTCTTC	-	TRBJ2-1	TRBD1	TRBV15
CASSLRVRTGAFF	TGTGCCAGCAGCTTGAGGGTCAGGACAGGAGCTTTCTTT	-	TRBJ1-1	TRBD1	TRBV5-6
CASSLFLREETQYF	TGTGCCAGCAGCTTGTTTCTAAGAGAAGAGACCCAGTACTTC	-	TRBJ2-5	-	TRBV5-6
CASSPRDPNYGYTF	TGTGCCAGCAGCCCCCGGGATCCTAACTATGGCTACACCTTC	-	TRBJ1-2	-	TRBV13
CASSASGGFEEKLFF	TGTGCCAGCAGCGCCTCAGGGGGCTTTGAGGAAAAACTGTTTTTT	-	TRBJ1-4	TRBD1	TRBV9
CAARDSAVYEQYF	TGTGCCGCGCGTGACTCAGCCGTCTACGAGCAGTACTTC	-	TRBJ2-7	-	TRBV10-3
CASSQEWLAGYNEQFF	TGCGCCAGCAGCCAAGAGTGGCTAGCGGGGTACAATGAGCAGTTCTTC	-	TRBJ2-1	TRBD2	TRBV4-3
CASSIGGAGTEAFF	TGTGCCAGCAGCATAGGCGGGGCCGGAACTGAAGCTTTCTTT	-	TRBJ1-1	-	TRBV28
CASATGSGYTF	TGTGCCAGTGCGACGGGTTCGGGCTACACCTTC	-	TRBJ1-2	-	TRBV6-1
CASTETAGNEQFF	TGTGCCAGTACCGAGACCGCGGGCAATGAGCAGTTCTTC	-	TRBJ2-1	-	TRBV19
CSADREDTGELFF	TGCAGCGCCGACAGGGAGGACACCGGGGAGCTGTTTTTT	-	TRBJ2-2	-	TRBV29-1
CASSLGADSPLHF	TGTGCCAGCAGCTTAGGAGCCGATTCACCCCTCCACTTT	-	TRBJ1-6	-	TRBV7-9
CASSYAPGLDGYTF	TGTGCCAGCAGTTACGCGCCAGGGTTGGATGGCTACACCTTC	once	TRBJ1-2	-	TRBV6-6
CASSHKYRGSMNTEAFF	TGTGCCAGCAGCCACAAGTACAGGGGGAGCATGAACACTGAAGCTTTCTTT	-	TRBJ1-1	TRBD1	TRBV14
CASSERHLNQPQHF	TGTGCCAGCAGTGAACGACACCTCAATCAGCCCCAGCATTTT	once	TRBJ1-5	-	TRBV6-1
CSAPLAGGPFF	TGCAGTGCGCCGCTAGCGGGGGGGCCGTTCTTC	-	TRBJ2-1	TRBD2	TRBV20-1
CASSSTGDTEAFF	TGTGCCAGCAGTTCGACAGGGGACACTGAAGCTTTCTTT	-	TRBJ1-1	TRBD1	TRBV6-1
CASTKGAESTDTQYF	TGCGCCAGCACCAAAGGAGCGGAGAGCACAGATACGCAGTATTTT	-	TRBJ2-3	-	TRBV4-1
CASLQGTGAVNSPLHF	TGTGCCAGCCTTCAAGGGACAGGGGCCGTAAATTCACCCCTCCACTTT	few	TRBJ1-6	-	TRBV21-1
CASSPIAGNTGELFF	TGTGCCAGCAGCCCTATAGCGGGGAACACCGGGGAGCTGTTTTTT	-	TRBJ2-2	TRBD2	TRBV11-2
CASSPSRLAGGLNEQFF	TGTGCCAGCAGCCCGAGCCGACTAGCGGGAGGTCTCAATGAGCAGTTCTTC	-	TRBJ2-1	TRBD2	TRBV9
CASSLVTNTEAFF	TGTGCCAGCAGTCTAGTTACGAACACTGAAGCTTTCTTT	-	TRBJ1-1	-	TRBV27
CASSQVRGGASDTQYF	TGCGCCAGCAGCCAGGTACGGGGGGGTGCGTCAGATACGCAGTATTTT	-	TRBJ2-3	TRBD2	TRBV4-1
CASRTGARTNYGYTF	TGTGCCAGCAGGACAGGGGCCCGGACTAACTATGGCTACACCTTC	-	TRBJ1-2	TRBD1	TRBV28